This is a list of T cell receptor beta chains from one sample in a study of identical twins. Via MiXCR, TCRdb re-called the 5' RACE reads, giving one row per CDR3 protein. The sample has around 1.7 million distinct CDR3 sequences, under 35% seen once. Sequencing used cord blood. Every receptor here comes from a newborn girl in good health. The CDR3 runs from the conserved cysteine through the conserved F or W. Fields, in order: V gene, clone size, J gene, D gene, CDR3 DNA, CDR3 protein. A D gene is named only where the DNA matches it firmly. Size tells how often a clone was seen (once, few, many) or the class of an expanded clone, and some rows leave it out.

TRBV18,.,TRBJ1-2,.,TGTGCCAGCTCACCAGAGGACAGCGGCTATGGCTACACCTTC,CASSPEDSGYGYTF
TRBV20-1,few,TRBJ2-7,TRBD2,TGCAGTGCTACTAAGGGGATCGGGACTAGCGGCTCCTACGAGCAGTACTTC,CSATKGIGTSGSYEQYF
TRBV7-2,.,TRBJ2-7,TRBD1,TGTGCCGGCAGCCCGGGACAGTTCTACGAGCAGTACTTC,CAGSPGQFYEQYF
TRBV10-1,once,TRBJ1-2,TRBD1,TGCGCCAGCAGTGGGCCGACACAGGGGGCTGACTATGGCTACACCTTC,CASSGPTQGADYGYTF
TRBV7-2,few,TRBJ2-3,TRBD1,TGTGCCAGCAGCTTAGCGGGACAGATTAGCACAGATACGCAGTATTTT,CASSLAGQISTDTQYF
TRBV4-1,.,TRBJ2-7,TRBD1,TGCGCCAGCAGCCATCCGGGACAGGGCTACTACGAGCAGTACTTC,CASSHPGQGYYEQYF
TRBV6-6,many,TRBJ1-2,.,TGTGCCAGCAGAACTCTGGGGAGGAGTAACTATGGCTACACCTTC,CASRTLGRSNYGYTF
TRBV20-1,few,TRBJ2-7,.,TGCAGTGCTAGTCTCTACGGGCGTCCCTACGAGCAGTACTTC,CSASLYGRPYEQYF
TRBV7-2,few,TRBJ1-2,TRBD1,TGTGCCAGCAGCTTATCGAGAGGGGGCAACTATGGCTACACCTTC,CASSLSRGGNYGYTF
TRBV9,.,TRBJ2-5,.,TGTGCCAGCAGCGTGACCAGAGGGGGTCAGGGCTACAATGAGCAGTACTTC,CASSVTRGGQGYNEQYF
TRBV6-6,.,TRBJ2-3,TRBD2,TGTGCCAGCAGCCCGGGAGGGGTCGCGACAGATACGCAGTATTTT,CASSPGGVATDTQYF
TRBV2,few,TRBJ2-1,.,TGTGCCAGCAGTGGGGGGGTTCTTCTCTACAATGAGCAGTTCTTC,CASSGGVLLYNEQFF
TRBV20-1,.,TRBJ1-5,.,TGCAGTGCTAGGCCCAGGGTGGGCAATCAGCCCCAGCATTTT,CSARPRVGNQPQHF
TRBV28,.,TRBJ1-1,TRBD1,TGTGCCAGCAGCACAAGCAGAACAGGGGGTGAAGCTTTCTTT,CASSTSRTGGEAFF
TRBV28,.,TRBJ1-1,.,TGTGCCAGCAGTTTAGGGGGGCGACAGGCTACTGAAGCTTTCTTT,CASSLGGRQATEAFF
TRBV25-1,few,TRBJ1-2,TRBD1,TGTGCCAGCAGGCGACAGGGTCAGAACTATGGCTACACCTTC,CASRRQGQNYGYTF
TRBV11-2,.,TRBJ2-1,TRBD1,TGTGCCAGCAGCTTCCACACAGGGGGAAATGAGCAGTTCTTC,CASSFHTGGNEQFF
TRBV20-1,.,TRBJ2-1,.,TGCAGTGCTAGACTCCTCAAAACCCAGGCCGACAATGAGCAGTTCTTC,CSARLLKTQADNEQFF
TRBV15,once,TRBJ1-4,TRBD1,TGTGCCACCAGCAGAGGGTCGTTTGGACAGGCCTATGCAACTAATGAAAAACTGTTTTTT,CATSRGSFGQAYATNEKLFF
TRBV5-4,.,TRBJ2-3,.,TGTGCCAGCACCACCTTCGGAGTGCTAGCGAGCACAGATACGCAGTATTTT,CASTTFGVLASTDTQYF
TRBV11-2,.,TRBJ2-1,TRBD2,TGTGCCAGCAGTTTAGGACTAGAGAGGGGTAGCTCCTACAATGAGCAGTTCTTC,CASSLGLERGSSYNEQFF
TRBV19,few,TRBJ1-2,.,TGTGCCAGTAGTATCGCAGGGTACTATGGCTACACCTTC,CASSIAGYYGYTF